This T cell receptor beta chain appears in the sequencing data of a study of blood T cell repertoires in COVID-19. Overall study: The United States, Italy and Spain supplied acute and convalescent COVID-19 samples.

In the original processing: The assay estimated nucleated cells by amplifying reference gene primers. Sequenced by immunoSEQ multiplex PCR; TCRdb stores in-frame clones only, minus some. V, J and clone size are taken as reported in that table, and D and trimming were inferred from the DNA itself. The data contain about 230,000 clones, over 70% of them singletons. Sequences were obtained from peripheral blood. This clonotype originated in a man in his forties with acute or convalescent COVID-19.

The CDR3 is CASSAGTRSSYEQYF. The CDR3, as DNA: TGTGCCAGCAGTGCCGGGACACGGAGCTCCTACGAGCAGTACTTC. The V call is TRBV5-4, the J call TRBJ2-7; maybe TRBD1 (6 bases). Germline V gene sequence: CDR1 SGHNT, CDR2 YYREEE (reference sequence). Trimming left V 5 bases short and J 0 bases short, with 15 bases between. This CDR3 contains 15 residues.